This TCR beta chain was found in a study of neurological immune-mediated disorders. Study-wide results and caveats: In HTLV-1-associated myelopathy, TCR clonal expansion was greatest, whereas multiple sclerosis had the least, falling below healthy controls.

Per the germline V gene, CDR1 is DFQATT and CDR2 is SNEGSKA (reference sequence). This CDR3 is 14 amino acids long. The junction had 9 bases not matched to a gene; V was cut back by 6 bases and J by 4 bases. The table lists this clonotype with many counts. What it binds is not known. MiXCR, applied by TCRdb to the 5' RACE reads, yields one record per CDR3 protein. Of 40,000 or so distinct CDR3 sequences listed, around an eighth are singletons. This receptor was taken from a woman in her forties or fifties with HTLV-1-associated myelopathy (HAM/TSP). V and J are TRBV20-1 and TRBJ2-1, with TRBD2 identical over 7 bases. The sequenced sample consisted of PBMCs. CDR3 sequence reads: CSAARLALYNEQFF. CDR3 in DNA: TGCAGTGCCGCGCGACTAGCTTTATACAATGAGCAGTTCTTC.